This passage covers 23 T cell receptor beta chains from one sample sequenced in a study of breast tumors, draining lymph nodes, adjacent tissues. TCRdb reprocessed the multiplex PCR reads with MiXCR, giving one entry per CDR3 protein. The sample holds some 140,000 distinct CDR3 sequences, more than 20% seen once. The lymph nodes were axillary draining lymph nodes from breast cancer patients. Sequencing input: axillary lymph node tissue. The origin of the receptors is a female donor with breast cancer. Some clones in this sample may be carry-over from other donors' samples.

Concerning this clonotype itself: This clone may be a read error of a much larger clone one base away. The V call is TRBV6-6, the J call TRBJ2-7, with D tentatively TRBD1 (5 bases). Trimming removed 6 bases from V and 6 bases from J, with 18 bases in between. The CDR3 contains 14 residues. In germline, CDR1 is MNHNY, CDR2 SVGAGI (reference sequence). In nucleotides, the CDR3 is TGTGCCAGCAGGGATCAGGACACCGCCGTCGAGCAGTACTTC. Amino acid sequence: CASRDQDTAVEQYF.

This clonotype appeared many times. The genes are TRBV20-1 and TRBJ2-5; a possible D gene is TRBD2 (7 bases). Trimming pared 6 bases from V and 7 bases from J, leaving 18 bases between. Looked up from germline, CDR1 is DFQATT and CDR2 is SNEGSKA (reference sequence). This CDR3 is 13 amino acids long. The chain's CDR3 is CSAPTGGAGTQYF. As DNA, the CDR3 is TGCAGTGCCCCCACGGGGGGCGCCGGGACCCAGTACTTC.

This clonotype was recorded a few times. As DNA, the CDR3 is TGTGCCAGCAGCCAGCACGGACGGGGTTCTAATTCACCCCTCCACTTT. It encodes CASSQHGRGSNSPLHF. The rearrangement joins TRBV3-1 to TRBJ1-6, with unresolved D. Germline V gene lookup returns CDR1 LGHDT and CDR2 YNNKEL (reference sequence). The CDR3 totals 16 residues. Trimming cost V 3 bases and J 6 bases, with 15 bases left between them.

A word on this clonotype: It may be a read error: a sequence one base away is much more abundant. J is TRBJ2-7 and V is TRBV27; maybe TRBD2 (6 bases). CDR1 and CDR2 from the germline V gene are MNHEY and SMNVEV (reference sequence). The CDR3 spans 17 residues. Trimming took off 5 bases at V and 2 bases at J, with 22 bases between the two ends. The CDR3 region has the DNA TGTGCCAGCAGTCCTCGACCGACCGGTAGCGGCGCCTACGAGCAGTACTTC. It translates to CASSPRPTGSGAYEQYF.

Concerning this clonotype: One base away lies a much larger clone, so this may be a sequencing read error. This chain uses TRBV15 with TRBJ1-5; D is unresolved. Germline V gene data show CDR1 as LNHNV and CDR2 as YYDKDF (reference sequence). This CDR3 comprises 13 residues. CDR3 DNA: TGTGCCACCGGCAGAGCGTACAATCAGCCCCAGCATTTT. Amino acids: CATGRAYNQPQHF.

About this clonotype itself: A read error is likely, as this CDR3 ends without the conserved phenylalanine or tryptophan. The rearrangement uses TRBV3-1 and TRBJ2-5, with 14 bases aligning to TRBD2. This CDR3 region has 17 residues. Per germline, CDR1 LGHDT and CDR2 YNNKEL (reference sequence). V lost 3 bases to trimming and J lost 3 bases; unmatched junction nucleotides: 6. This CDR3 is CASSQGLAGVAEETQYL. The CDR3 DNA reads as TGTGCCAGCAGCCAGGGACTAGCGGGAGTTGCGGAAGAGACCCAGTACCTC.

This clonotype has ten or more counts. The V and J genes are TRBV18 and TRBJ2-7; 7 bases line up with TRBD1. With V trimmed by 2 bases and J by 4 bases, 8 bases remained unmatched. Germline CDR1 reads KGHSH; CDR2 reads LQKENI. The CDR3 covers 15 residues. CDR3 protein: CASSPIRQGHYEQYF. The CDR3 coding sequence is TGTGCCAGCTCACCAATCCGACAGGGACATTACGAGCAGTACTTC.

For this clonotype: A much bigger clone sits one base away, suggesting this may be a read error. The rearrangement joins TRBV7-9 to TRBJ2-5, with 9 bases that match TRBD1. The CDR3 is 15 residues long. V dropped 8 bases and J dropped 7; count of bases not matched to a gene: 14. In germline, CDR1 is SEHNR, CDR2 FQNEAQ (reference sequence). CDR3 in amino acids: CASVPGTGSKGTQYF. CDR3 nucleotide sequence: TGTGCCAGCGTACCCGGGACAGGGTCGAAGGGGACCCAGTACTTC.

This clonotype showed up many times. The genes are TRBV24-1 and TRBJ2-1; D perhaps matches TRBD1 (6 bases). This CDR3 has 14 amino acids. CDR1 is KGHDR and CDR2 is SFDVKD in the germline V gene. The germline V and J ends were trimmed by 5 bases and 1 base, with 8 bases remaining between them. DNA for the CDR3: TGTGCCACCAGTGCCGGACAGTCCTACAATGAGCAGTTCTTC. Amino acid sequence: CATSAGQSYNEQFF.

The chain couples TRBV7-8 to TRBJ2-1; weak D call: TRBD2 (6 bases). This CDR3 is built from 19 residues. Trimming took off 6 bases at V and 2 bases at J, with 26 bases between the two ends. Germline-derived CDR1 and CDR2 are SGHVS and FQNEAQ. CDR3 sequence: CASSRTGGNPRLTYNEQFF. In DNA, the CDR3 is TGTGCCAGCAGTCGGACTGGCGGGAACCCCCGTCTGACCTACAATGAGCAGTTCTTC.

The CDR3 here is CASSPTGVIEAFF. Here the CDR3 DNA reads TGTGCCAGCAGTCCGACAGGCGTGATAGAAGCTTTCTTT. The chain has TRBV6-6 and TRBJ1-1; maybe TRBD1 (6 bases). V was cut by 5 bases and J by 8 bases, with 15 bases left in between. The CDR3 spans 13 residues. From germline, CDR1 is MNHNY and CDR2 SVGAGI (reference sequence).

This clonotype came up many times. The CDR3 DNA reads TGCAGTGCTAGAGATGTCGGGCAGGGATATGAAAAACTGTTTTTT. Protein product: CSARDVGQGYEKLFF. This rearrangement joins TRBV20-1 to TRBJ1-4; tentative D call: TRBD1 (5 bases). The CDR3 runs to 15 residues. From germline, CDR1 is DFQATT and CDR2 SNEGSKA (reference sequence). Deletions cut 0 bases from V and 6 bases from J, with 14 bases between.

V usage is TRBV7-3 and J usage is TRBJ2-3; tentative D call: TRBD1 (5 bases). Looked up from germline, CDR1 is SGHTA and CDR2 is FQGTGA. CDR3 length equals 14 residues. V lost 5 bases, J lost 4 bases, and 13 bases lay in between. The CDR3, as DNA: TGTGCCAGCAGCCAGGGCATGGTTTCAGATACGCAGTATTTT. Translation gives CASSQGMVSDTQYF. Based on the CDR3 plus reference TRBV7-3 and TRBJ2-3, the full variable domain is GAGVSQTPSNKVTEKGKYVELRCDPISGHTALYWYRQSLGQGPEFLIYFQGTGAADDSGLPNDRFFAVRPEGSVSTLKIQRTERGDSAVYLCASSQGMVSDTQYFGPGTRLTVL.

This clonotype was picked up many times. This chain joins TRBV5-6 and TRBJ1-4; TRBD1 might be the D (6 bases). The CDR3 length is 14 residues. Trimming took off 5 bases at V and 7 bases at J, with 15 bases between the two ends. Looked up from germline, CDR1 is SGHDT and CDR2 is YYEEEE. Written as DNA, the CDR3 is TGTGCCAGCAGGCTAGCAGGGGCTGGTGAAAAACTGTTTTTT. Translation: CASRLAGAGEKLFF. Looking up the rest from reference TRBV5-6 and TRBJ1-4 gives the full variable domain: DAGVTQSPTHLIKTRGQQVTLRCSPKSGHDTVSWYQQALGQGPQFIFQYYEEEERQRGNFPDRFSGHQFPNYSSELNVNALLLGDSALYLCASRLAGAGEKLFFGSGTQLSVL.

Note on this clonotype: A read error may be the cause here, since a much bigger clone is one base away. J is TRBJ2-3 and V is TRBV12-3 or TRBV12-4; no clear D gene. V lost 4 bases, J lost 1 base, and 9 bases lay in between. The CDR3 is 14 amino acids. This chain's CDR3 is CASSSGEGTDTQYF. The CDR3 DNA reads TGTGCCAGCAGTTCTGGCGAGGGCACAGATACGCAGTATTTT.

This clonotype was detected many times. This chain connects TRBV20-1 to TRBJ2-7; 7 bases map to TRBD1. V lost 6 bases and J lost 5; bases outside the gene matches: 7. There are 12 residues in the CDR3. Germline CDR1 is DFQATT and CDR2 is SNEGSKA (reference sequence). As DNA, the CDR3 is TGCAGTGCACACAGGGGAGCGGACGAGCAGTACTTC. Protein: CSAHRGADEQYF.

This clonotype was observed at least ten times. The V call is TRBV5-1, the J call TRBJ2-5; a weak D match, TRBD1 (6 bases). V gave up 1 base and J gave up 1 base, with 8 bases separating them. Germline CDR1 and CDR2: SGHRS and YFSETQ. CDR3 length: 14 amino acids. The CDR3 bases are TGCGCCAGCAGCTTGTCGACAGGCCAAGAGACCCAGTACTTC. It is translated as CASSLSTGQETQYF.

V usage is TRBV6-2 or TRBV6-3 and J usage is TRBJ2-2, with 8 bases fitting TRBD2. The germline gives CDR1 MNHEY, CDR2 SVGEGT. V lost 7 bases to trimming and J lost 4 bases; unmatched junction nucleotides: 11. The CDR3 extends over 16 amino acids. CDR3 nucleotide sequence: TGTGCCAGCACCTCAAGGCGGGGGGCGCGCACCGGGGAGCTGTTTTTT. Its protein is CASTSRRGARTGELFF.

There are many counts of this clonotype. This chain joins TRBV4-2 and TRBJ2-2, with 7 bases identical to TRBD2. V shed 0 bases and J 1 base; nucleotides not matched to a gene: 5. Germline V gene data show CDR1 as LGHNA and CDR2 as YNFKEQ. The CDR3 has 17 amino acids. The CDR3 reads CASSQEPRGGNTGELFF. The CDR3 DNA reads TGTGCCAGCAGCCAAGAGCCCCGCGGGGGGAACACCGGGGAGCTGTTTTTT.

About this clonotype: With a much larger clone just one base away, this may be a read error. V gene TRBV12-3 or TRBV12-4 combines with J gene TRBJ2-1; TRBD2 aligns across 12 bases. The CDR3 consists of 19 residues. The CDR3 DNA is TGTGCCAGCAGTTTAGCTACCCTAGCGGGAGGGCCAGCCTACAATGAGCAGCTCTTC. Protein product: CASSLATLAGGPAYNEQLF.

This clonotype showed up just once. Given a much more abundant clone one base away, this may be a read error. The CDR3 carries no conserved terminal phenylalanine or tryptophan, so it likely arises from a read error. V gene TRBV10-1 combines with J gene TRBJ2-2; D is uncertain. Germline CDR1 reads WNHNN; CDR2 reads SYGVQD (reference sequence). This CDR3 contains 17 residues. V was cut by 2 bases and J by 0 bases, with 13 bases left in between. This chain's CDR3 is CASSEPIKSPNTGELFC. The CDR3 region has the DNA TGCGCCAGCAGTGAGCCTATAAAAAGCCCGAACACCGGGGAGCTGTTTTGT.

The CDR3 protein is CATSRAGTPYSNQPQHF. Written as DNA, the CDR3 is TGTGCCACCAGCAGAGCCGGGACACCTTATAGCAATCAGCCCCAGCATTTT. This sequence joins TRBV15 and TRBJ1-5, with D possibly being TRBD1 (6 bases). The V and J ends lost 1 base and 0 bases respectively, with 13 bases between them. CDR1 and CDR2 (germline): LNHNV, YYDKDF (reference sequence). CDR3 length: 17 residues.

In the case of this clonotype: One base away lies a much larger clone, so this may be a sequencing read error. This CDR3 fails to terminate in the conserved phenylalanine or tryptophan, so it likely reflects a read error. J is TRBJ2-2 and V is TRBV19, with 7 bases lining up with TRBD1. V was pared by 4 bases and J by 0 bases, with 8 bases of the junction left unmatched. The length of the CDR3 is 17 residues. Germline CDR1 LNHDA, CDR2 SQIVND (reference sequence). Here the CDR3 DNA reads TGTGCCAGTAGTACCGATCCACAGGGGACGAACACCGGGGAGCTGTTTTCT. Protein sequence: CASSTDPQGTNTGELFS.